These T cell receptor beta chains were read from a single sample in a study of glioma-infiltrating T cells. One entry per CDR3 protein results from TCRdb running MiXCR on the multiplex PCR reads. The repertoire consists of around 130,000 distinct CDR3 sequences, with about 25% occurring once and the leading ten covering around a quarter. The sample taken for sequencing was glioma tissue, nonneoplastic brain tissue, or PBMCs (not recorded which). Receptors originate from a human donor with low-grade glioma or glioblastoma, undergoing nonglioma brain surgery, or in good health (not recorded which). Each CDR3 is given with its conserved first and last residue. The D gene is left open where the match is weak. Size tells how often a clone was seen (once, few, many) or the class of an expanded clone, and some rows leave it out.

NA	NA	TRBJ1-2	TRBV5-7	CASSLIGTPSYGYTF	TGTGCCAGCAGCTTGATCGGGACTCCAAGCTATGGCTACACCTTC
NA	many	TRBJ2-1	TRBV27	CASRVYNEQFF	TGTGCCAGCAGGGTCTACAATGAGCAGTTCTTC
NA	many	TRBJ2-1	TRBV5-6	CASIHPRHAGHEQFF	TGTGCCAGCATCCATCCCCGCCATGCGGGACATGAGCAGTTCTTC
NA	NA	TRBJ2-2	TRBV29-1	CSVGWGIGGTGELFF	TGCAGCGTTGGGTGGGGAATCGGGGGCACCGGGGAGCTGTTTTTT
NA	many	TRBJ1-5	TRBV6-1	CASRAFGNQPQHF	TGTGCCAGCAGGGCATTTGGCAATCAGCCCCAGCATTTT
NA	NA	TRBJ2-2	TRBV19	CATTFKDSRTGTGELFF	TGTGCCACTACTTTTAAGGACAGTAGGACGGGCACCGGGGAGCTGTTTTTT
NA	NA	TRBJ2-5	TRBV6-1	CASSPDRWRAQYF	TGTGCCAGCAGTCCCGATCGGTGGAGGGCCCAGTACTTC
NA	few	TRBJ1-2	TRBV28	CASTPFSRDGYTF	TGTGCCAGCACCCCATTCTCGAGGGATGGCTACACCTTC
TRBD2	NA	TRBJ2-1	TRBV10-2	CASRGPNGGAFRNEQFF	TGCGCCAGCAGAGGTCCTAACGGGGGGGCATTTAGGAATGAGCAGTTCTTC
TRBD2	NA	TRBJ2-3	TRBV6-1	CASSDLASGGADTQYF	TGTGCCAGCAGTGACCTAGCTAGCGGGGGGGCAGATACGCAGTATTTT
TRBD1	many	TRBJ1-5	TRBV15	CATSRDRGQGRPNQPQHF	TGTGCCACCAGCAGAGATCGAGGACAGGGAAGGCCTAATCAGCCCCAGCATTTT
NA	NA	TRBJ1-1	TRBV29-1	CPTTQGFTEAFF	TGCCCCACTACTCAAGGGTTCACTGAAGCTTTCTTT
TRBD1	few	TRBJ1-2	TRBV9	CASSGPGTDYGYTF	TGTGCCAGCAGCGGTCCCGGGACAGACTATGGCTACACCTTC
NA	many	TRBJ1-1	TRBV14	CASSVQGNTEAFF	TGTGCCAGCAGTGTACAGGGGAACACTGAAGCTTTCTTT
TRBD1	NA	TRBJ2-6	TRBV6-1	CASTQDRAGANVLTF	TGTGCCAGCACCCAGGACAGGGCCGGGGCCAACGTCCTGACTTTC
NA	NA	TRBJ1-2	TRBV20-1	CSARDRRAGSAKYGYTF	TGCAGTGCTAGAGATCGCAGGGCAGGGAGCGCAAAGTATGGCTACACCTTC
NA	many	TRBJ1-1	TRBV20-1	CSASGTYTEAFF	TGCAGTGCTAGCGGGACATACACTGAAGCTTTCTTT
TRBD2	NA	TRBJ2-5	TRBV7-2	CASSLGGGGVQETQYF	TGTGCCAGCAGCTTAGGGGGCGGGGGGGTCCAAGAGACCCAGTACTTC
NA	NA	TRBJ2-3	TRBV12-3/TRBV12-4	CASVPGAGTDTQYF	TGTGCCAGCGTACCTGGGGCCGGCACAGATACGCAGTATTTT
TRBD2	once	TRBJ2-5	TRBV20-1	CSAPMQRGEETQYF	TGCAGTGCTCCAATGCAGCGGGGGGAAGAGACCCAGTACTTC
TRBD1	few	TRBJ1-2	TRBV6-1	CASTDRAANYGYTF	TGTGCCAGCACCGACAGGGCCGCTAACTATGGCTACACCTTC
NA	few	TRBJ1-4	TRBV20-1	CSAFKDRNEKLFF	TGCAGTGCTTTCAAGGACCGTAATGAAAAACTGTTTTTT
NA	NA	TRBJ2-1	TRBV28	CASSFSLPYNEQFF	TGTGCCAGCAGTTTTAGCCTCCCCTACAATGAGCAGTTCTTC
NA	many	TRBJ1-5	TRBV27	CASSFVNQPQHF	TGTGCCAGCAGTTTCGTAAATCAGCCCCAGCATTTT
NA	few	TRBJ1-2	TRBV18	CASSPNREDGYTF	TGTGCCAGCTCACCAAACAGGGAGGATGGCTACACCTTC
NA	few	TRBJ2-1	TRBV20-1	CSADRSINEQFF	TGCAGTGCTGATCGGTCAATCAATGAGCAGTTCTTC
NA	many	TRBJ2-3	TRBV28	CASKSSGDTQYF	TGTGCCAGCAAGTCATCCGGGGATACGCAGTATTTT
NA	few	TRBJ1-2	TRBV19	CASSITGTLRGYTF	TGTGCCAGTAGTATAACCGGGACCCTGCGGGGCTACACCTTC
TRBD1	many	TRBJ1-1	TRBV20-1	CSAGAQGAVEAFF	TGCAGTGCTGGCGCACAGGGGGCCGTTGAAGCTTTCTTT
TRBD1	few	TRBJ2-1	TRBV12-3/TRBV12-4	CASSPGTGTYNEQFF	TGTGCCAGCAGTCCCGGGACAGGGACCTACAATGAGCAGTTCTTC
TRBD1	few	TRBJ1-1	TRBV28	CARGGTNTEAFF	TGTGCCAGAGGGGGCACGAACACTGAAGCTTTCTTT
NA	NA	TRBJ1-2	TRBV5-4	CASSLEEARGGGYTF	TGTGCCAGCAGCTTGGAGGAGGCCCGGGGAGGTGGCTACACCTTC
NA	NA	TRBJ2-1	TRBV4-2	CASSQGFNEQFF	TGTGCCAGCAGCCAAGGTTTTAATGAGCAGTTCTTC
NA	NA	TRBJ1-1	TRBV28	CASSLTGRDTEAFF	TGTGCCAGCAGTTTAACGGGGAGGGACACTGAAGCTTTCTTT
NA	NA	TRBJ1-4	TRBV28	CASSLSPRGPNEKLFF	TGTGCCAGCAGCTTATCACCCCGTGGACCTAATGAAAAACTGTTTTTT
NA	NA	TRBJ2-1	TRBV4-1	CASSQIGGCNEQFF	TGCGCCAGCAGCCAAATAGGTGGATGCAATGAGCAGTTCTTC
NA	many	TRBJ2-1	TRBV6-1	CGSQVGDHYNEQFF	TGTGGATCCCAGGTGGGGGACCATTACAATGAGCAGTTCTTC
NA	NA	TRBJ1-4	TRBV7-9	CASSLDLSNGKLFF	TGTGCCAGCAGCTTAGATCTCAGTAATGGAAAACTGTTTTTT
TRBD2	NA	TRBJ2-2	TRBV20-1	CSATPPAGGNTGELFF	TGCAGTGCTACCCCCCCGGCGGGGGGAAACACCGGGGAGCTGTTTTTT
TRBD1	many	TRBJ1-1	TRBV5-1	CASSGRTGNTEAFF	TGCGCCAGCAGCGGACGGACAGGAAACACTGAAGCTTTCTTT
NA	NA	TRBJ2-5	TRBV28	CASSSTRGTFGETQYF	TGTGCCAGCAGTTCGACCCGGGGGACTTTCGGGGAGACCCAGTACTTC
NA	many	TRBJ1-1	TRBV6-1	CASSGRQRTEAFF	TGTGCCAGCAGTGGCAGGCAGAGGACAGAAGCTTTCTTT